The 22 T cell receptor beta chains in this list originate from one sample, sequenced in a study of blood T cell repertoires in COVID-19. Only in-frame clones appear in the TCRdb table, and some are missing; sequencing was by immunoSEQ multiplex PCR. In the table there are about 140,000 clones, 87% of which are singletons. The sequenced sample was peripheral blood. The origin of the receptors is a human donor in a cohort sampled during active COVID-19.

This sequence joins TRBV28 and TRBJ1-5, with 10 positions matching TRBD1. This CDR3 is 13 amino acids long. V gave up 6 bases and J gave up 7 bases; unmatched junction bases: 3. Germline values: CDR1 MDHEN, CDR2 SYDVKM. CDR3 in amino acids: CASRGQGVQPQHF. The CDR3 DNA reads TGTGCCAGCAGAGGACAGGGGGTGCAGCCCCAGCATTTT.

The rearrangement uses TRBV6-5 and TRBJ2-1, with 8 bases identical to TRBD2. Germline CDR1 and CDR2: MNHEY and SVGAGI. This CDR3 region has 15 residues. The ends lost 6 bases at V and 4 bases at J; junction bases unmatched: 8. Here the CDR3 reads CASSQAGGQYNEQFF. CDR3 DNA sequence: TGTGCCAGCAGCCAGGCGGGAGGCCAATACAATGAGCAGTTCTTC.

The rearrangement links TRBV19 to TRBJ2-1; 11 bases are shared with TRBD2. CDR1 is LNHDA, CDR2 SQIVND, per germline (reference sequence). The CDR3 covers 14 residues. V lost 6 bases, J lost 10 bases, and 8 bases stayed unmatched. DNA of the CDR3: TGTGCCAGTAGACCTAGCGGGAGGTTGGGGGAGCAGTTCTTC. Translating gives CASRPSGRLGEQFF.

The chain combines TRBV3-1 (or the pseudogene TRBV3-2) with TRBJ2-1; D is perhaps TRBD1 (6 bases). The CDR3 sequence is 14 residues long. Germline CDR1 reads LGHDT; CDR2 reads YNNKEL (reference sequence). V was cut by 4 bases and J by 7 bases, with 14 bases left in between. The CDR3 DNA is TGTGCCAGCAGCCCCCCCTCAGGGGTAAATGAGCAGTTCTTC. It encodes CASSPPSGVNEQFF.

The V gene is TRBV11-3, the J gene TRBJ1-1; no clear D. The CDR3 loop spans 14 amino acids. Germline V lookup: CDR1 SGHNT, CDR2 YENEEA. With 5 bases removed from V and 0 bases from J, the gap between germline ends came to 10 bases. The CDR3 DNA reads TGTGCCAGCAGCCCCGGGGAGCTGAACACTGAAGCTTTCTTT. It codes for CASSPGELNTEAFF.

A single count supports this clone. The chain couples TRBV5-4 to TRBJ2-3, with D tentatively TRBD1 (5 bases). The CDR3 has 14 residues. Germline CDR1 reads SGHNT; CDR2 reads YYREEE (reference sequence). Trimming pared 0 bases from V and 2 bases from J, leaving 7 bases between. CDR3 sequence (DNA): TGTGCCAGCAGCTTGGGCAGGGACACAGATACGCAGTATTTT. It is translated as CASSLGRDTDTQYF.

J is TRBJ2-7 and V is TRBV28; 9 nucleotides line up with TRBD1. The V gene's germline CDR1 is MDHEN and CDR2 SYDVKM. V lost 2 bases, J lost 2 bases, and 1 base stayed unmatched. There are 14 residues in the CDR3. The CDR3 spells CASSLTGGAYEQYF. The DNA for the CDR3 is TGTGCCAGCAGTTTAACAGGGGGCGCCTACGAGCAGTACTTC. The full variable domain, with the rest looked up from reference TRBV28 and TRBJ2-7, is DVKVTQSSRYLVKRTGEKVFLECVQDMDHENMFWYRQDPGLGLRLIYFSYDVKMKEKGDIPEGYSVSREKKERFSLILESASTNQTSMYLCASSLTGGAYEQYFGPGTRLTVT.

This clone was observed a few times. The chain employs TRBV5-1 and TRBJ2-6; TRBD2 aligns across 12 bases. The germline V gene has CDR1 SGHRS and CDR2 YFSETQ. V was pared by 4 bases and J by 1 base, with 9 bases of the junction left unmatched. CDR3 size: 19 residues. Here the CDR3 reads CASSDVLAGGVSGANVLTF. The DNA for the CDR3 is TGCGCCAGCAGCGATGTACTAGCGGGAGGCGTATCTGGGGCCAACGTCCTGACTTTC. Looking up the rest from reference TRBV5-1 and TRBJ2-6 gives the full variable domain: KAGVTQTPRYLIKTRGQQVTLSCSPISGHRSVSWYQQTPGQGLQFLFEYFSETQRNKGNFPGRFSGRQFSNSRSEMNVSTLELGDSALYLCASSDVLAGGVSGANVLTFGAGSRLTVL.

This chain links TRBV19 with TRBJ1-5; D is unresolved. The germline V gene has CDR1 LNHDA and CDR2 SQIVND (reference sequence). Trimming took 0 bases from V and 0 from J, leaving 3 bases between them. The CDR3 is 14 amino acids. In nucleotides, the CDR3 is TGTGCCAGTAGTATAGACGTTAGCAATCAGCCCCAGCATTTT. Residues: CASSIDVSNQPQHF.

This chain uses TRBV4-1 with TRBJ2-7, with no clear D. Germline V lookup: CDR1 MGHRA, CDR2 YSYEKL. This CDR3 region has 13 residues. The germline V and J ends were trimmed by 1 base and 4 bases, with 8 bases remaining between them. The CDR3 coding sequence is TGCGCCAGCAGCCAAGGGGTCGGGTACGAGCAGTACTTC. This translates into CASSQGVGYEQYF.

The chain links TRBV11-2 to TRBJ1-1; a weak D match, TRBD1 (5 bases). V was shortened by 4 bases and J by 3 bases, with 18 bases between the two germline ends. CDR1 SGHAT and CDR2 FQNNGV come from the germline V gene. The CDR3 has 16 residues. The CDR3 spells CASSWGRGGTDTEAFF. The CDR3 nucleotides read TGTGCCAGCAGCTGGGGTAGGGGCGGAACGGACACTGAAGCTTTCTTT.

The CDR3 region is CASGRQGDYNEQFF. CDR3 nucleotide sequence: TGCGCCAGCGGCAGACAGGGGGACTACAATGAGCAGTTCTTC. The chain employs TRBV5-1 and TRBJ2-1; TRBD1 agrees at 9 bases. There are 14 residues in the CDR3. V was pared by 7 bases and J by 3 bases, with 5 bases of the junction left unmatched. The germline V gene has CDR1 SGHRS and CDR2 YFSETQ.

The V call is TRBV6-2 or TRBV6-3, the J call TRBJ2-1; possible D gene TRBD1, 6 bases. CDR3 length: 18 residues. V was pared by 2 bases and J by 6 bases, with 23 bases between. The germline CDR1 and CDR2 sequences are MNHEY and SVGEGT. The CDR3 coding sequence is TGTGCCAGCAGTTACACAACCCCTATCGGACAGCAGACCAATGAGCAGTTCTTC. This translates into CASSYTTPIGQQTNEQFF.

The chain has TRBV25-1 and TRBJ2-6; no definite D call. There are 18 residues in the CDR3. Germline lookup yields CDR1 MGHDK and CDR2 SYGVNS. Trimming removed 1 base at V and 0 bases at J, with 13 bases between. Here the CDR3 reads CASSEWPGSFSGANVLTF. DNA of the CDR3: TGTGCCAGCAGTGAATGGCCCGGGTCGTTCTCTGGGGCCAACGTCCTGACTTTC. The entire variable domain, with the rest obtained from reference TRBV25-1 and TRBJ2-6, is as follows: EADIYQTPRYLVIGTGKKITLECSQTMGHDKMYWYQQDPGMELHLIHYSYGVNSTEKGDLSSESTVSRIRTEHFPLTLESARPSHTSQYLCASSEWPGSFSGANVLTFGAGSRLTVL.

The chain employs TRBV15 and TRBJ1-1, with 7 bases that match TRBD1. The CDR3 sequence is 15 residues long. Germline assignment: CDR1 LNHNV and CDR2 YYDKDF (reference sequence). Losses at the gene ends were 2 bases for V and 7 bases for J; bases not matched to a gene: 10. The DNA of the CDR3 is TGTGCCACCAGCAGAACGGACAGGACTCCCCTTGAAGCTTTCTTT. It encodes CATSRTDRTPLEAFF.

The V call is TRBV4-1, the J call TRBJ2-1, with D perhaps matching TRBD2 (7 bases). This CDR3 spans 14 amino acids. Germline values: CDR1 MGHRA, CDR2 YSYEKL. The V gene lost 5 bases and the J gene lost 10 bases, with 18 bases spanning the gap. The DNA of the CDR3 is TGCGCCAGCAGCTCCGACGGGGGGCCCAAAGAGCAGTTCTTC. Its protein is CASSSDGGPKEQFF.

The table lists this clone with a count of one. The chain carries TRBV6-5 and TRBJ1-1, with D unresolved. Trimming left V 7 bases short and J 5 bases short, with 14 bases between. The CDR3 length is 13 residues. From germline, CDR1 is MNHEY and CDR2 SVGAGI. The CDR3 reads CASKVGVGTEAFF. CDR3 in DNA: TGTGCCAGCAAGGTCGGGGTAGGGACTGAAGCTTTCTTT.

This clone was found a few times. DNA of the CDR3: TGTGCCAGTAGTATCAATGCAGGGGATACGCAGTATTTT. It translates to CASSINAGDTQYF. The genes are TRBV19 and TRBJ2-3, with D possibly matching TRBD1 (5 bases). V lost 3 bases to trimming and J lost 6 bases, with 10 bases between them. The CDR3 covers 13 residues. Germline V gene lookup returns CDR1 LNHDA and CDR2 SQIVND (reference sequence). The full variable domain, its missing parts supplied by reference TRBV19 and TRBJ2-3, is DGGITQSPKYLFRKEGQNVTLSCEQNLNHDAMYWYRQDPGQGLRLIYYSQIVNDFQKGDIAEGYSVSREKKESFPLTVTSAQKNPTAFYLCASSINAGDTQYFGPGTRLTVL.

The chain carries TRBV28 and TRBJ1-2; D is ambiguous. The length of the CDR3 is 14 residues. In germline, CDR1 is MDHEN, CDR2 SYDVKM. V gave up 6 bases and J gave up 0 bases, with 11 bases separating them. The chain's CDR3 is CASRGRSPNYGYTF. In nucleotides, the CDR3 is TGTGCCAGCAGGGGGAGATCCCCTAACTATGGCTACACCTTC.

The chain combines TRBV30 with TRBJ1-2; 8 nucleotides align to TRBD1. The CDR3 contains 12 residues. With 7 bases clipped from V and 5 bases from J, the junction kept 6 bases outside the gene matches. Germline V lookup: CDR1 GTSNPN, CDR2 SVGIG (reference sequence). CDR3 nucleotides: TGTGCCTATCAGGACAGGGAATATGGCTACACCTTC. Translation: CAYQDREYGYTF.

The chain has TRBV19 and TRBJ2-1, with 12 positions matching TRBD2. In germline, CDR1 is LNHDA, CDR2 SQIVND (reference sequence). The length of the CDR3 is 17 residues. V lost 3 bases, J lost 6 bases, and 9 bases stayed unmatched. CDR3 sequence: CASSMVLAGGPLNEQFF. CDR3 nucleotide sequence: TGTGCCAGTAGTATGGTGCTAGCGGGAGGGCCTCTCAATGAGCAGTTCTTC.

This clone was counted between two and nine times. An end of the junction differs from the germline gene, which may be a read error. The chain carries TRBV7-7 and TRBJ2-3; TRBD1 matches at 8 bases. This CDR3 comprises 14 residues. Germline CDR1 and CDR2: SSHAT and FNYEAQ (reference sequence). The CDR3 protein is CASSFGQGPDTQYF. The CDR3, as DNA: TGTGCTAGCAGCTTCGGACAGGGTCCAGATACGCAGTATTTT.